This T cell receptor (beta chain) is from a study of cytomegalovirus exposure and HLA in healthy donors. Study summary: In an early release, HLA-typed donors contributed 75 million to 85 million unique TCR sequences.

Each donor's status was that of a healthy bone marrow donor. As for this clone: Its antigen is not identified. The junction departs from germline at one end; a sequencing error may be responsible.

Study-wide findings and caveats: A missense DCLRE1C variant was associated with V- and J-gene trimming of TCR beta chains in a later analysis, and an independent cohort replicated the association.

The CDR3 runs 18 residues. Germline-derived CDR1 and CDR2 are SGHAT and FQNNGV. It was with 60 Vbeta and 13 Jbeta primers that the PCR ran. The authors' processing: A later analysis tallied approximately 87 million unique TCR beta chains, 10 million to 12 million of them shared. The assay was immunoSEQ multiplex PCR, and TCRdb's table has in-frame clones only and misses some. V and J calls and clone size follow that table, whereas D and trimming were derived from the DNA. Of around 210,000 clones in the sample, 80% to 90% were seen once. This clonotype originated in a girl under 10 years old in good health and CMV-seronegative. The sample comprised PBMCs. V and J are TRBV11-2 and TRBJ2-6, with a weak D call TRBD1 (5 bases). The CDR3 spells CASSRTGGPSSGANVLAF. The CDR3 DNA follows: TGTGCCAGCAGCCGGACGGGTGGGCCGAGCTCTGGGGCCAACGTCCTGGCTTTC.